Listed here are 24 T cell receptor beta chains from one sample, sequenced in a study of blood T cell repertoires in COVID-19. The protocol was immunoSEQ multiplex PCR, while the TCRdb copy is restricted to in-frame clones and leaves out a portion. The table includes fewer than 90,000 clones, roughly 91% detected once. The sequencing sample was made of peripheral blood. The source of these receptors is a human donor in a cohort sampled during active COVID-19.

The rearrangement links TRBV11-2 to TRBJ2-7, with TRBD1 matching 10 bases. V lost 3 bases to trimming and J lost 12 bases; unmatched junction nucleotides: 11. Germline CDR1 is SGHAT and CDR2 is FQNNGV. This CDR3 comprises 14 residues. CDR3 sequence (DNA): TGTGCCAGCAGCTTCAGGCGGACAGGGGGAGAGTTGTACTTC. The encoded protein is CASSFRRTGGELYF.

The chain has TRBV7-2 and TRBJ2-3; the D is unclear. Germline CDR1 SGHTA, CDR2 FQGNSA. This CDR3 spans 12 amino acids. Trimming cost V 5 bases and J 0 bases, with 3 bases left between them. CDR3 nucleotides: TGTGCCAGCAGCCGGAGCACAGATACGCAGTATTTT. It encodes CASSRSTDTQYF.

This sequence joins TRBV6-2 or TRBV6-3 and TRBJ2-1, with 7 bases aligning to TRBD2. Losses at the gene ends were 0 bases for V and 4 bases for J; bases not matched to a gene: 6. Germline-derived CDR1 and CDR2 are MNHEY and SVGEGT. The length of the CDR3 is 16 residues. The CDR3 nucleotides are TGTGCCAGCAGTTACTCGGGGCGGGAGCCATACAATGAGCAGTTCTTC. Translating gives CASSYSGREPYNEQFF.

The chain employs TRBV18 and TRBJ2-3; D call uncertain. The CDR3 is 14 amino acids. V was shortened by 4 bases and J by 6 bases, with 14 bases between the two germline ends. Per the germline V gene, CDR1 is KGHSH and CDR2 is LQKENI. CDR3 region: CASSRAKVDDTQYF. The CDR3 DNA is TGTGCCAGCTCACGGGCTAAAGTTGACGATACGCAGTATTTT.

The J gene is TRBJ2-1, the V gene TRBV5-4, with a weak D call TRBD2 (6 bases). The CDR3 sequence is 16 residues long. V was clipped by 4 bases and J by 7 bases, with 21 bases between them. Germline CDR1 is SGHNT and CDR2 is YYREEE (reference sequence). The CDR3 is CASSLNSGRAGNEQFF. The CDR3 bases are TGTGCCAGCAGCCTGAATAGCGGCCGGGCGGGGAATGAGCAGTTCTTC.

The rearrangement links TRBV5-1 to TRBJ2-3; D ambiguous. The CDR3 length is 16 residues. V was pared by 5 bases and J by 0 bases, with 16 bases between. CDR1 and CDR2 (germline): SGHRS, YFSETQ. CDR3 nucleotides: TGCGCCAGCAGTTTCGCCCCGTTGCGCAGCACAGATACGCAGTATTTT. This codes for CASSFAPLRSTDTQYF.

This clone was counted a single time. The genes are TRBV3-1 (or the pseudogene TRBV3-2) and TRBJ1-4; a weak D match, TRBD1 (6 bases). Germline V CDR1 and CDR2: LGHDT, YNNKEL (reference sequence). Deletions cut 4 bases from V and 4 bases from J, with 10 bases between. The CDR3 is 14 amino acids. For the CDR3, the DNA is TGTGCCAGCAGCCCGACAGGTATTAATGAAAAACTGTTTTTT. Amino acids: CASSPTGINEKLFF.

J is TRBJ2-7 and V is TRBV5-6; the match to TRBD2 covers 8 bases. Trimming took 4 bases from V and 6 from J; bases not matched to a gene: 9. The CDR3 totals 14 residues. Germline CDR1 and CDR2: SGHDT and YYEEEE. The CDR3 sequence is CASSALAASSEQYV. The DNA of the CDR3 is TGTGCCAGCAGCGCACTAGCGGCCAGCTCCGAGCAGTACGTC.

The gene calls are TRBV6-6 and TRBJ2-1; D not resolved. Trimming left V 5 bases short and J 6 bases short, with 11 bases between. Germline V gene lookup returns CDR1 MNHNY and CDR2 SVGAGI (reference sequence). CDR3 length: 13 residues. The CDR3 sequence: CASSTPLLNEQFF. Written as DNA, the CDR3 is TGTGCCAGCAGTACCCCCCTACTCAATGAGCAGTTCTTC.

The rearrangement joins TRBV19 to TRBJ1-5; 11 positions agree with TRBD1. The CDR3 totals 14 residues. Per germline, CDR1 LNHDA and CDR2 SQIVND (reference sequence). J lost 9 bases, V lost 7 bases, and 8 bases had no gene match. The CDR3 loop reads CASTGPGTGGPQHF. CDR3 nucleotides: TGTGCCAGTACCGGTCCCGGGACAGGGGGGCCCCAGCATTTT.

J is TRBJ1-2 and V is TRBV6-6; 7 bases are shared with TRBD1. The V gene end was trimmed by 7 bases and the J gene end by 7 bases; junction bases not matched to a gene: 12. The germline V gene encodes CDR1 MNHNY and CDR2 SVGAGI (reference sequence). This CDR3 contains 14 residues. The CDR3 DNA sequence: TGTGCCAGCAAACTAATTACAGGGGAAAGTGGCTACACCTTC. It yields the protein CASKLITGESGYTF.

This clone has more than one count but fewer than ten. The chain employs TRBV11-2 and TRBJ1-1, with 7 bases aligning to TRBD1. Trimming cost V 8 bases and J 3 bases; bases outside gene matches: 6. CDR1 SGHAT and CDR2 FQNNGV come from the germline V gene. The CDR3 loop spans 13 amino acids. CDR3 region: CASGTQGDTEAFF. The CDR3 DNA sequence: TGTGCCAGCGGAACTCAGGGGGACACTGAAGCTTTCTTT.

This rearrangement joins TRBV3-1 (or the pseudogene TRBV3-2) to TRBJ2-5; 8 bases map to TRBD2. Germline CDR1 reads LGHDT; CDR2 reads YNNKEL (reference sequence). The CDR3 runs 15 residues. The trim removed 2 bases at V and 4 bases at J, leaving 6 bases unmatched. The DNA of the CDR3 is TGTGCCAGCAGCCAAAACCTAGCGGGTTCAGAGACCCAGTACTTC. Encoded protein: CASSQNLAGSETQYF.

V is TRBV10-3 and J is TRBJ2-7, with TRBD1 identical over 7 bases. Germline CDR1 and CDR2: ENHRY and SYGVKD. V gave up 4 bases and J gave up 3 bases; unmatched junction bases: 6. CDR3 length: 14 amino acids. CDR3 sequence: CAISVSRDSYEQYV. CDR3 DNA sequence: TGTGCCATCAGTGTTAGTCGGGACAGCTACGAGCAGTACGTC.

V usage is TRBV10-1 and J usage is TRBJ2-1; 7 nucleotides agree with TRBD2. The CDR3 consists of 14 residues. V gave up 7 bases and J gave up 8 bases; unmatched junction bases: 11. Germline V gene lookup returns CDR1 WNHNN and CDR2 SYGVQD (reference sequence). The CDR3 reads CASTGRPRRYEQFF. DNA of the CDR3: TGCGCCAGCACCGGGAGGCCTCGCCGATATGAGCAGTTCTTC.

The chain combines TRBV10-3 with TRBJ2-3, with TRBD2 matching over 7 bases. CDR3 length: 14 residues. CDR1 is ENHRY, CDR2 SYGVKD, per germline. Trimming cost V 2 bases and J 5 bases; bases outside gene matches: 4. This chain's CDR3 is CAISEREGQDTQYF. CDR3 DNA: TGTGCCATCAGTGAGAGGGAGGGTCAAGATACGCAGTATTTT.

CDR3 nucleotide sequence: TGCGCCAGCAGCCAACCAGGGTACACCGGGGAGCTGTTTTTT. Its translation is CASSQPGYTGELFF. The chain carries TRBV4-1 and TRBJ2-2; TRBD1 might be the D (5 bases). The CDR3 length is 14 residues. From germline, CDR1 is MGHRA and CDR2 YSYEKL. V was cut by 2 bases and J by 3 bases, with 7 bases left in between.

The V and J genes are TRBV15 and TRBJ2-1, with 12 bases aligning to TRBD2. In germline, CDR1 is LNHNV, CDR2 YYDKDF (reference sequence). There are 15 residues in the CDR3. V dropped 2 bases and J dropped 8; count of bases not matched to a gene: 4. DNA of the CDR3: TGTGCCACCAGCAGACGACTAGCGGGAGTCGATGAGCAGTTCTTC. This encodes CATSRRLAGVDEQFF.

The chain links TRBV2 to TRBJ2-1; 8 bases fit TRBD2. Germline-derived CDR1 and CDR2 are SNHLY and FYNNEI. After removal of 7 bases from V and 8 bases from J, the junction contained 7 bases not matched to a gene. The CDR3 is 13 amino acids. CDR3 bases: TGTGCCAGCACTTCTAACGGGGGGGATGAGCAGTTCTTC. It yields the protein CASTSNGGDEQFF.

The chain uses TRBV5-1 and TRBJ2-3; 7 nucleotides agree with TRBD1. From germline, CDR1 is SGHRS and CDR2 YFSETQ. CDR3 length equals 13 residues. V dropped 2 bases and J dropped 5; count of bases not matched to a gene: 2. The CDR3 region has the DNA TGCGCCAGCAGCTTTCAGGGGGAAGATACGCAGTATTTT. It encodes CASSFQGEDTQYF.

The genes are TRBV11-2 and TRBJ2-7, with D possibly matching TRBD2 (5 bases). The length of the CDR3 is 15 residues. Germline CDR1 reads SGHAT; CDR2 reads FQNNGV. V shed 2 bases and J shed 3 bases, with 14 bases lying between them. CDR3 region: CASSLWWGSDYEQYF. The CDR3 DNA reads as TGTGCCAGCAGCTTATGGTGGGGTAGCGACTACGAGCAGTACTTC.

CDR3 loop: CAWSVGPGVSYGYTF. CDR3 nucleotide sequence: TGTGCCTGGAGTGTCGGTCCGGGGGTAAGCTATGGCTACACCTTC. The chain employs TRBV30 and TRBJ1-2, with TRBD1 as a possible D gene (5 bases). Germline V gene sequence: CDR1 GTSNPN, CDR2 SVGIG (reference sequence). CDR3 length: 15 residues. V shed 0 bases and J shed 4 bases, with 15 bases lying between them.

CDR3 in amino acids: CASSTPRDGATNEKLFF. In DNA, the CDR3 is TGTGCCAGCAGCACGCCGCGGGACGGGGCAACTAATGAAAAACTGTTTTTT. The chain combines TRBV27 with TRBJ1-4, with D tentatively TRBD1 (5 bases). The CDR3 consists of 17 residues. V was trimmed by 6 bases and J by 0 bases, leaving 17 bases between them. Germline-derived CDR1 and CDR2 are MNHEY and SMNVEV (reference sequence). The entire variable domain, with the rest obtained from reference TRBV27 and TRBJ1-4, is as follows: EAQVTQNPRYLITVTGKKLTVTCSQNMNHEYMSWYRQDPGLGLRQIYYSMNVEVTDKGDVPEGYKVSRKEKRNFPLILESPSPNQTSLYFCASSTPRDGATNEKLFFGSGTQLSVL.

The rearrangement links TRBV5-1 to TRBJ2-1; weak D call: TRBD2 (6 bases). CDR1 and CDR2 from the germline V gene are SGHRS and YFSETQ. The CDR3 is 16 amino acids. V shed 2 bases and J shed 0 bases, with 12 bases lying between them. The CDR3 bases are TGCGCCAGCAGCTTAGAGGCGGGGAGCTCCTACAATGAGCAGTTCTTC. This encodes CASSLEAGSSYNEQFF.